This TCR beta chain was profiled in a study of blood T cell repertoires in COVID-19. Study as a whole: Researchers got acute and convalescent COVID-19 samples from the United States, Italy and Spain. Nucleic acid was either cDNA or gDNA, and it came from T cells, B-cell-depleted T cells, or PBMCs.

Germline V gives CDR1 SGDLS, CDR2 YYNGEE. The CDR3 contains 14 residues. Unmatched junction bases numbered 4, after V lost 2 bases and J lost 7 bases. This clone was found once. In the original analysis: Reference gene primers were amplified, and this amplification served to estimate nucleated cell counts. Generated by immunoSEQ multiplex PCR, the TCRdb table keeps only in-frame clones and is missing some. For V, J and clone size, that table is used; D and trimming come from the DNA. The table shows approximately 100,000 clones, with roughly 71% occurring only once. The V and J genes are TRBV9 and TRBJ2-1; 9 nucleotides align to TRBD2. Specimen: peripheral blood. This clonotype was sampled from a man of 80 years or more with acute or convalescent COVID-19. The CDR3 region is CASSVAGGGNEQFF. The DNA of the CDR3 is TGTGCCAGCAGCGTGGCGGGAGGGGGGAATGAGCAGTTCTTC.